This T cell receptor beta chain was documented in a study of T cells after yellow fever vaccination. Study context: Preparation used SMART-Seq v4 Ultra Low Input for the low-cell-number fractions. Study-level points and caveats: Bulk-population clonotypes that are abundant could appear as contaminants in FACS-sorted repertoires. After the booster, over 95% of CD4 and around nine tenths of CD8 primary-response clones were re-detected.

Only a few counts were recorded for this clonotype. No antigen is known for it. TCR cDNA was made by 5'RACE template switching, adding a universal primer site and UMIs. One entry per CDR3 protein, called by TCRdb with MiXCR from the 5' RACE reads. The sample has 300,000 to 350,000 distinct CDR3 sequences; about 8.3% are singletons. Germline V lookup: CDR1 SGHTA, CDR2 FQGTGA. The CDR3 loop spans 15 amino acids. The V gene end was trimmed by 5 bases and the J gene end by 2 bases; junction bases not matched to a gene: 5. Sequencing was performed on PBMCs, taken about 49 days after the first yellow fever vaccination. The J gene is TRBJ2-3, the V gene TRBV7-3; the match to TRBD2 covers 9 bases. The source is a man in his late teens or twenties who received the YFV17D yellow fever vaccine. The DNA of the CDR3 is TGTGCCAGCAGCCCTAGCGGGGTAAACACAGATACGCAGTATTTT. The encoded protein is CASSPSGVNTDTQYF.